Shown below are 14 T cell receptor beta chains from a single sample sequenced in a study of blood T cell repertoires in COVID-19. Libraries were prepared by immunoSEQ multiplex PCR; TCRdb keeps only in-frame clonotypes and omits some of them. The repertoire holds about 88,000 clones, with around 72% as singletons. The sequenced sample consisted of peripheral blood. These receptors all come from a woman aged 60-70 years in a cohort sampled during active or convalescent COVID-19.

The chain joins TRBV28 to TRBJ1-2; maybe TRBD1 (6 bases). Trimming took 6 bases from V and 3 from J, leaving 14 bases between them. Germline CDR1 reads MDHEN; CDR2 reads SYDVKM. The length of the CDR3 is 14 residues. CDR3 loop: CASSLYQGHYGYTF. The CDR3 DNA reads TGTGCCAGCAGCCTGTATCAGGGGCACTATGGCTACACCTTC.

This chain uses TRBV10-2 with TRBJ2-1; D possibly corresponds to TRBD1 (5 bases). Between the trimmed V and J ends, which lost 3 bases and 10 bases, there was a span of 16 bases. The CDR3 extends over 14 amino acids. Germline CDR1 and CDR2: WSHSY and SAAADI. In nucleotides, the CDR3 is TGCGCCAGCAGTGACTGGGTTGTGCAGGGAGAGCAGTTCTTC. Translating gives CASSDWVVQGEQFF.

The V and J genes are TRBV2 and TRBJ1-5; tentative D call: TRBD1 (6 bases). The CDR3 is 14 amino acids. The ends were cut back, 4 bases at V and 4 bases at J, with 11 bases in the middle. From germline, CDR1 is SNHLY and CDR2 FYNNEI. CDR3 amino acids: CASSVRTGNQPQHF. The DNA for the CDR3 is TGTGCCAGCAGTGTACGAACAGGGAATCAGCCCCAGCATTTT.

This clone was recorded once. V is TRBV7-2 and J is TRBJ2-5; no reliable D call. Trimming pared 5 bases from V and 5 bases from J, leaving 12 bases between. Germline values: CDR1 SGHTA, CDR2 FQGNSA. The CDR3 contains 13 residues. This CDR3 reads CASSLGLSETQYF. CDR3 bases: TGTGCCAGCAGCCTAGGGTTGAGCGAGACCCAGTACTTC.

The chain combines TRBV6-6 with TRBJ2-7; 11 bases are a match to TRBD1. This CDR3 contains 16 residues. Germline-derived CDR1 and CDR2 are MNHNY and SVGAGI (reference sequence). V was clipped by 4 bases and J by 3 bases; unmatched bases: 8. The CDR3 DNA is TGTGCCAGCAGTTCCCAACCGGGACAGGGGGACTACGAGCAGTACTTC. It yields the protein CASSSQPGQGDYEQYF.

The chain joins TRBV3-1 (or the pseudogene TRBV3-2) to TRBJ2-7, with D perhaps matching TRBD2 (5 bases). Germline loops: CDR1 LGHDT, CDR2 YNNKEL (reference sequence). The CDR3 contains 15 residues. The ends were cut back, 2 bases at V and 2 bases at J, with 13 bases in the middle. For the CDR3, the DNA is TGTGCCAGCAGCCAACCTTCCGGGAAGACCTACGAGCAGTACTTC. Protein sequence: CASSQPSGKTYEQYF.

For the CDR3, the DNA is TGTGCCAGCAGCTTTTTACGACAGGCCTCTGGAAACACCATATATTTT. This encodes CASSFLRQASGNTIYF. This sequence joins TRBV11-1 and TRBJ1-3; a possible D gene is TRBD1 (6 bases). The CDR3 length is 16 residues. Germline CDR1 SGHAT, CDR2 FQDESV (reference sequence). V was trimmed by 3 bases and J by 0 bases, leaving 12 bases between them.

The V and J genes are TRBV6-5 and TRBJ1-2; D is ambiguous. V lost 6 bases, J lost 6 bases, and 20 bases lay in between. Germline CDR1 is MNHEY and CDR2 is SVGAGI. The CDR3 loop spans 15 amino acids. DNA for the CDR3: TGTGCCAGCAGGACAAACATCTCCCCCTCTCATGGCTACACCTTC. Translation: CASRTNISPSHGYTF.

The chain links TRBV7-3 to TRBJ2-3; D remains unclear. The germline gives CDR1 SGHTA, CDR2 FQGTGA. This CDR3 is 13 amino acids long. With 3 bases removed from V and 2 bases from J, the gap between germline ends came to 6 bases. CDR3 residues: CASSLAPTDTQYF. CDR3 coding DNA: TGTGCCAGCAGCTTGGCCCCCACAGATACGCAGTATTTT. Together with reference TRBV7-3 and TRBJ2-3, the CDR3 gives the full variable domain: GAGVSQTPSNKVTEKGKYVELRCDPISGHTALYWYRQSLGQGPEFLIYFQGTGAADDSGLPNDRFFAVRPEGSVSTLKIQRTERGDSAVYLCASSLAPTDTQYFGPGTRLTVL.

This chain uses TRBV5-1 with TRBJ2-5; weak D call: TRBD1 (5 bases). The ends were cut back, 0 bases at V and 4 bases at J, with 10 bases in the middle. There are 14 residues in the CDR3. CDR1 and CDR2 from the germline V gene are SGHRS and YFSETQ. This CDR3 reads CASSLVFQGETQYF. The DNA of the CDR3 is TGCGCCAGCAGCTTGGTTTTCCAGGGAGAGACCCAGTACTTC.

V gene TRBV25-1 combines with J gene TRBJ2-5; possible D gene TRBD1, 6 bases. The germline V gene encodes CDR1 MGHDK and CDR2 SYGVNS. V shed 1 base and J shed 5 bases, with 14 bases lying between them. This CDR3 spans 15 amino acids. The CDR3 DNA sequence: TGTGCCAGCAGTGAATTTGAGGGGGTAGGGGAGACCCAGTACTTC. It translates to CASSEFEGVGETQYF.

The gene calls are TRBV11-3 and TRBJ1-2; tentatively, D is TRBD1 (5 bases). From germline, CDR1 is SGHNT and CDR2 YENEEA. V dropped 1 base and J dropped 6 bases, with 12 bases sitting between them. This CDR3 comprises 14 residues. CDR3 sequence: CASSLGREMDGYTF. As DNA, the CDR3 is TGTGCCAGCAGCTTAGGCAGGGAAATGGATGGCTACACCTTC.

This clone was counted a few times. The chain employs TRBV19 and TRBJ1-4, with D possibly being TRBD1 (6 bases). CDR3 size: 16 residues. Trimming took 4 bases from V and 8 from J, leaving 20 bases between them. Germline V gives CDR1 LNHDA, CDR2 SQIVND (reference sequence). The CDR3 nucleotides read TGTGCCAGTAGTACGACAGGTTACACCCTTAGAGAAAAACTGTTTTTT. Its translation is CASSTTGYTLREKLFF.

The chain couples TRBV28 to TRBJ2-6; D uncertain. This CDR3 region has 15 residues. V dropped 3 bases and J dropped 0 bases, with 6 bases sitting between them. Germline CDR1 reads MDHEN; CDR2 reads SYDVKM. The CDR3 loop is CASSLVSSGANVLTF. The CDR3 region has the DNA TGTGCCAGCAGTTTGGTCAGCTCTGGGGCCAACGTCCTGACTTTC.